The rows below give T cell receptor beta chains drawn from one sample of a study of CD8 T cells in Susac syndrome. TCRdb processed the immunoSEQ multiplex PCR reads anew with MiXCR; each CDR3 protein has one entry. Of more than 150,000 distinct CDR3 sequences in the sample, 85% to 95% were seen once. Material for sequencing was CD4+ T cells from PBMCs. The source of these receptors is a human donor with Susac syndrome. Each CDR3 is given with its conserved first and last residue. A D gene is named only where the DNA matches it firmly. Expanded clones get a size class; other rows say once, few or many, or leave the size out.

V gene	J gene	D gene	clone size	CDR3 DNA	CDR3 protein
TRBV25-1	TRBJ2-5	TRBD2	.	TGTGCCAGCAGTGAGCCTGGCGGGGGGGAAGAGACCCAGTACTTC	CASSEPGGGEETQYF
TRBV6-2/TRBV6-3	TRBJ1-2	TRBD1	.	TGTGCCAGCAGTACCCGACAGGGGAACTATGGCTACACCTTC	CASSTRQGNYGYTF
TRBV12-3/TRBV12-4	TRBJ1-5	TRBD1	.	TGTGCCAGCAGCATGGGACAGGGGCGACTTCAGCCCCAGCATTTT	CASSMGQGRLQPQHF
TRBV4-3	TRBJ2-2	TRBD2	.	TGCGCCAGCAGCCTGGAGCGGGGGTTCACCGGGGAGCTGTTTTTT	CASSLERGFTGELFF
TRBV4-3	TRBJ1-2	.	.	TGCGCCAGCAGCCAAGTCTTGTCCAACTATGGCTACACCTTC	CASSQVLSNYGYTF
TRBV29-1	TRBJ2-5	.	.	TGCAGCGTTGAAGGGGCCCAAGGGCGGGAGACCCAGTACTTC	CSVEGAQGRETQYF
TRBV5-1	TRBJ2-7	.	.	TGCGCCAGCAGCTCCGGGACACCTTACGAGCAGTACTTC	CASSSGTPYEQYF
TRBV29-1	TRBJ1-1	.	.	TGCAGCGTTGAAGGGTACATGAACACTGAAGCTTTCTTT	CSVEGYMNTEAFF
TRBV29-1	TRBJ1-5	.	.	TGCAGCGTGGGACACGCCCTGAATCAGCCCCAGCATTTT	CSVGHALNQPQHF
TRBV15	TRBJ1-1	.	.	TGTGCCACCAGCAGAGAGAGTGGGTTGGCGAACACTGAAGCTTTCTTT	CATSRESGLANTEAFF
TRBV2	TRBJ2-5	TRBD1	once	TGTGCCAGCAGGGACGACAGGGGATTGGAGACCCAGTACTTC	CASRDDRGLETQYF
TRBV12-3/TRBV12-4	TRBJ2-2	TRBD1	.	TGTGCCAGCGGGGGGACAGGGAACACCGGGGAGCTGTTTTTT	CASGGTGNTGELFF
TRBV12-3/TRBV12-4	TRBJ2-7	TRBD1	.	TGTGCCAGCAGCGCCGGGACAGGGTTCTACGAGCAGTACTTC	CASSAGTGFYEQYF
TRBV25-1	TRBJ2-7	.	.	TGTGCCAGGAGGGTACCCTACGAGCAGTACTTC	CARRVPYEQYF